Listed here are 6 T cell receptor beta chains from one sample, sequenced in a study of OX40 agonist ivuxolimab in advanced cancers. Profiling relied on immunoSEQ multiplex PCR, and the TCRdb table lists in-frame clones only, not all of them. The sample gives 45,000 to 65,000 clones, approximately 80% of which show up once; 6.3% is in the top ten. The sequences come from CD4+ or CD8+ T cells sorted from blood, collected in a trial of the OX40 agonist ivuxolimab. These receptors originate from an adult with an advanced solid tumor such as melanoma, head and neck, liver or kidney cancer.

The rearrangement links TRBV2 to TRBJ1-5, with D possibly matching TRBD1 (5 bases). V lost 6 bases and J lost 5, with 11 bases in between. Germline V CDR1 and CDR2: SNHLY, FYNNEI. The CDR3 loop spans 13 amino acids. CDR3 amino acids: CASRVQGDQPQHF. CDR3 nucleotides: TGTGCCAGCAGAGTCCAGGGAGATCAGCCCCAGCATTTT.

The CDR3 DNA sequence: TGTGCCAGCAGCGGATTCGGAGGTGATACGCAGTATTTT. Translated: CASSGFGGDTQYF. The chain links TRBV9 to TRBJ2-3, with D perhaps TRBD2 (5 bases). The V gene lost 3 bases and the J gene lost 6 bases, with 11 bases spanning the gap. The CDR3 runs to 13 residues. CDR1 and CDR2 from the germline V gene are SGDLS and YYNGEE. Full variable domain (missing parts from reference TRBV9 and TRBJ2-3): DSGVTQTPKHLITATGQRVTLRCSPRSGDLSVYWYQQSLDQGLQFLIQYYNGEERAKGNILERFSAQQFPDLHSELNLSSLELGDSALYFCASSGFGGDTQYFGPGTRLTVL.

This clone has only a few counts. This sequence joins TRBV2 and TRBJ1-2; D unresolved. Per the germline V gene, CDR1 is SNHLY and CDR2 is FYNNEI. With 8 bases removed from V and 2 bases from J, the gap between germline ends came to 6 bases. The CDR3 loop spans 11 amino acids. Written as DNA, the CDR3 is TGTGCCAGCTCCGGCAACTATGGCTACACCTTC. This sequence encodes CASSGNYGYTF.

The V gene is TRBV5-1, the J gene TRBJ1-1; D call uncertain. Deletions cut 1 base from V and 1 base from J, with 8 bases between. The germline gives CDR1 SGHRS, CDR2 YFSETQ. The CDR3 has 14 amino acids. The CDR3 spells CASSLRTENTEAFF. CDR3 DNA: TGCGCCAGCAGCTTGCGCACAGAGAACACTGAAGCTTTCTTT.

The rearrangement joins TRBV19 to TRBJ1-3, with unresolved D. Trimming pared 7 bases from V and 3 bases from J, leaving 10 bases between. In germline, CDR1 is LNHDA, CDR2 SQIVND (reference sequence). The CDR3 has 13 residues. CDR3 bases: TGTGCCAGTAATGAGTTATTTGGAAACACCATATATTTT. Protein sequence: CASNELFGNTIYF.

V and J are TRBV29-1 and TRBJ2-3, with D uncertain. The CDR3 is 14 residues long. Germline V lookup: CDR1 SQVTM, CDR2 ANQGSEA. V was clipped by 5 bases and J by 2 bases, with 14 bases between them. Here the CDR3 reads CSVLTGGFTDTQYF. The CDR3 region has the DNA TGCAGCGTTTTGACTGGCGGATTCACAGATACGCAGTATTTT.